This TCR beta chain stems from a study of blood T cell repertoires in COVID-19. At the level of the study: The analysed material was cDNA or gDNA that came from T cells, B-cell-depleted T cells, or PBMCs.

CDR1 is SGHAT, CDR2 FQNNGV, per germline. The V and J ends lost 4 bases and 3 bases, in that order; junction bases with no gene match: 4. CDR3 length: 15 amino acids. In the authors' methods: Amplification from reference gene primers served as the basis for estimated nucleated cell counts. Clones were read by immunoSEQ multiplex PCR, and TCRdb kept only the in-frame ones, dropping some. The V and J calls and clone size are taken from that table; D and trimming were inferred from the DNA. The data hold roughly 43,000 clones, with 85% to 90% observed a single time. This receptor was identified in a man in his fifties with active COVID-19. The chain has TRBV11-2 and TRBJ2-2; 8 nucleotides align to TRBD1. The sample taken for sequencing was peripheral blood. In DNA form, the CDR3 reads TGTGCCAGCAGCTCGAACAGGGGGGACACCGGGGAGCTGTTTTTT. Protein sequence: CASSSNRGDTGELFF.